Shown below are 3 T cell receptor beta chains from a single sample sequenced in a study of T-cell reconstitution after alpha-beta-depleted transplantation in children. Unique molecular identifiers were used to barcode this TCRbeta library. TCRdb reprocessed the PCR reads with MiXCR, giving one entry per CDR3 protein. The sample carries about 220,000 distinct CDR3 sequences, around a sixth recorded once. The starting material was PBMCs, mostly from graft donor cells, obtained 360 days after TCRalphabeta/CD19-depleted stem cell transplant. The source is a male patient under 10 years old who had a stem cell transplant for acute lymphoblastic leukemia, so the T cells may come from the graft donor.

This clonotype has a handful of counts. The J gene is TRBJ2-5, the V gene TRBV10-3; D is perhaps TRBD1 (5 bases). Germline V gene lookup returns CDR1 ENHRY and CDR2 SYGVKD. The V end lost 4 bases, the J end lost 1 base, and 7 bases lay between the germline ends. This CDR3 region has 13 residues. CDR3 loop: CAISVQGQETQYF. CDR3 nucleotides: TGTGCCATCAGTGTTCAGGGCCAAGAGACCCAGTACTTC.

This sequence joins TRBV12-3 or TRBV12-4 and TRBJ2-3, with 7 bases fitting TRBD2. The trim removed 2 bases at V and 0 bases at J, leaving 8 bases unmatched. The CDR3 contains 17 residues. This chain's CDR3 is CASSLRASGTSTDTQYF. CDR3 coding DNA: TGTGCCAGCAGTTTAAGAGCTAGCGGAACTAGCACAGATACGCAGTATTTT.

The rearrangement joins TRBV5-5 to TRBJ2-7, with 11 bases matching TRBD1. The CDR3 is 15 residues long. CDR1 is SGHKS, CDR2 YYEKEE, per germline (reference sequence). Germline trimming cut 2 bases from V and 2 bases from J; bases unmatched to any gene: 3. The CDR3 here is CASSFVGQGAYEQYF. The CDR3 bases are TGTGCCAGCAGCTTTGTGGGACAGGGGGCCTACGAGCAGTACTTC.